Sequencing of this T cell receptor (beta chain) was carried out in a study of human T cells and chemical hapten exposure. Study overall: Patients got weekly scalp diphenylcyclopropenone doses over the approximately 24-week study. Study findings and constraints: TCRs above 1 in 1000 frequency stayed constant with DPC sensitization.

This clonotype came up a few times. The antigen remains undetermined. The time point is: patch test 1, 2 weeks after DPC sensitization. This sample's treatment: therapeutic diphenylcyclopropenone sensitization with weekly scalp DPC. Patients had alopecia, were aged 18 to 70, and were not pregnant. Germline V lookup: CDR1 SGHNT, CDR2 YENEEA. V dropped 1 base and J dropped 1 base, with 13 bases sitting between them. The CDR3 contains 16 residues. From the RACE reads, TCRdb called clonotypes with MiXCR, one entry per CDR3 protein. The table records about 71,000 distinct CDR3 sequences, 9.8% of them present only once.

V and J are TRBV11-3 and TRBJ1-1; D is unresolved. The sample here was whole blood, taken in connection with sensitization to the hapten diphenylcyclopropenone (DPC). The receptor comes from a woman in her thirties or forties with alopecia areata. Some clones in this sample may be carry-over from other donors' samples. The CDR3 sequence is CASSLVRNGGNTEAFF. Written as DNA, the CDR3 is TGTGCCAGCAGCTTAGTCCGCAACGGAGGGAACACTGAAGCTTTCTTT.